A single sample gave rise to the 30 T cell receptor beta chains below, sequenced in a study of T cells in Graves' hyperthyroidism and ophthalmopathy. RNA transcripts gave rise to amplified TCR beta CDR3 regions. An initial round of RT-PCR targeting the TCR CDR3 relied on the HTBI primer set. MiXCR, run by TCRdb on the multiplex PCR reads, gives a single entry per CDR3 protein. The sample comprises more than 300,000 distinct CDR3 sequences, 17% of which are singletons, and 34% rests with the top ten. The source material was blood. These receptor sequences come from a woman aged 30 to 39 with Graves' hyperthyroidism that later progressed to Graves' ophthalmopathy.

The chain links TRBV10-2 to TRBJ2-7; D might be TRBD1 (7 bases). Germline V gene sequence: CDR1 WSHSY, CDR2 SAAADI. This CDR3 has 15 amino acids. V gave up 5 bases and J gave up 2 bases, with 16 bases separating them. In DNA, the CDR3 is TGCGCCAGCAGTCATATGGAGGGGGCCGCCTACGAGCAGTACTTC. Translating it yields CASSHMEGAAYEQYF.

This clonotype was counted between two and nine times. The chain is built from TRBV3-1 and TRBJ2-7; tentatively, D is TRBD1 (5 bases). The CDR3 has 13 residues. Between the trimmed V and J ends, which lost 4 bases and 5 bases, there was a span of 12 bases. In germline, CDR1 is LGHDT, CDR2 YNNKEL (reference sequence). As DNA, the CDR3 is TGTGCCAGCAGCCGTACTCAGGGCGACGAGCAGTACTTC. Translating it yields CASSRTQGDEQYF.

Many counts were recorded for this clonotype. The J gene is TRBJ2-7, the V gene TRBV6-1; D remains ambiguous. The CDR3 consists of 14 residues. The V gene lost 0 bases and the J gene lost 6 bases, with 12 bases spanning the gap. Germline V gene data show CDR1 as MNHNS and CDR2 as SASEGT. In DNA, the CDR3 is TGTGCCAGCAGTGAAGCGCTTCGAACAGTCGAGCAGTACTTC. Translation gives CASSEALRTVEQYF.

The rearrangement links TRBV28 to TRBJ2-5; the D is unclear. Germline loops: CDR1 MDHEN, CDR2 SYDVKM. The CDR3 has 16 residues. Deletions cut 2 bases from V and 3 bases from J, with 16 bases between. DNA of the CDR3: TGTGCCAGCAGTTTACCGACTCCGACTCAGAAAGAGACCCAGTACTTC. Its protein product is CASSLPTPTQKETQYF.

This clonotype was found many times. The chain combines TRBV6-2 or TRBV6-3 with TRBJ2-2; 8 bases are shared with TRBD2. CDR1 MNHEY and CDR2 SVGEGT come from the germline V gene. This CDR3 comprises 15 residues. V lost 4 bases to trimming and J lost 5 bases; unmatched junction nucleotides: 6. CDR3 amino acids: CASSFGGARTGELFF. The CDR3 DNA reads as TGTGCCAGCAGTTTCGGGGGGGCCAGGACCGGGGAGCTGTTTTTT.

This clonotype was detected many times. The rearrangement joins TRBV5-6 to TRBJ2-5; TRBD2 is a possible D gene (6 bases). CDR3 length: 15 residues. The V end was cut by 1 base, the J end by 2 bases, with 12 bases between. Looked up from germline, CDR1 is SGHDT and CDR2 is YYEEEE. The CDR3 region has the DNA TGTGCCAGCAGCTTGTTAAGGAGGGTACAAGAGACCCAGTACTTC. This translates into CASSLLRRVQETQYF.

This clonotype came up many times. The rearrangement uses TRBV20-1 and TRBJ2-2; TRBD2 agrees at 11 bases. The CDR3 is 17 amino acids. The germline gives CDR1 DFQATT, CDR2 SNEGSKA (reference sequence). V gave up 4 bases and J gave up 3 bases; unmatched junction bases: 10. The CDR3 DNA reads as TGCAGTGCTACGGTGGAACTAGCGGGGGTTCACACCGGGGAGCTGTTTTTT. It translates to CSATVELAGVHTGELFF.

This clonotype has a count of ten or more. The chain has TRBV20-1 and TRBJ2-7; 14 bases are a match to TRBD2. The CDR3 is 16 residues long. The germline CDR1 and CDR2 sequences are DFQATT and SNEGSKA (reference sequence). Trimming removed 6 bases from V and 0 bases from J; junction bases left unmatched: 7. The CDR3, as DNA: TGCAGTGCCGGACTAGCGGGAGGCAGAAGCTCCTACGAGCAGTACTTC. Translating it yields CSAGLAGGRSSYEQYF.

This clonotype was recorded at least ten times. The chain uses TRBV27 and TRBJ2-5, with no clear D. Germline V gene lookup returns CDR1 MNHEY and CDR2 SMNVEV (reference sequence). The CDR3 contains 16 residues. V shed 3 bases and J shed 5 bases, with 19 bases lying between them. This CDR3 is CASSFYPPTAPETQYF. As DNA, the CDR3 is TGTGCCAGCAGTTTTTACCCACCAACAGCCCCTGAGACCCAGTACTTC.

This clonotype was counted only a few times. The rearrangement links TRBV7-2 to TRBJ1-5, with D possibly TRBD1 on 6 matching bases. The CDR3 runs to 16 residues. Trimming cost V 1 base and J 11 bases, with 21 bases left between them. From germline, CDR1 is SGHTA and CDR2 FQGNSA. The CDR3 reads CASSLGVDSISQSQHF. The CDR3 DNA reads as TGTGCCAGCAGCTTAGGGGTGGACAGTATCAGCCAGTCCCAGCATTTT.

In this sample, this clonotype turned up many times. The rearrangement uses TRBV11-2 and TRBJ2-3; D unclear. In germline, CDR1 is SGHAT, CDR2 FQNNGV. The CDR3 loop spans 13 amino acids. The ends were cut back, 4 bases at V and 2 bases at J, with 7 bases in the middle. CDR3 amino acids: CASSSGYTDTQYF. The CDR3, as DNA: TGTGCCAGCAGCTCTGGATACACAGATACGCAGTATTTT.

The chain couples TRBV2 to TRBJ1-2; D might be TRBD1 (5 bases). CDR1 is SNHLY and CDR2 is FYNNEI in the germline V gene. The V end lost 0 bases, the J end lost 4 bases, and 9 bases lay between the germline ends. This CDR3 has 14 amino acids. The DNA of the CDR3 is TGTGCCAGCAGTGAAGCGACAGCAGTCTATGGCTACACCTTC. Its translation: CASSEATAVYGYTF. Drawing the rest from reference TRBV2 and TRBJ1-2, the complete variable domain is EPEVTQTPSHQVTQMGQEVILRCVPISNHLYFYWYRQILGQKVEFLVSFYNNEISEKSEIFDDQFSVERPDGSNFTLKIRSTKLEDSAMYFCASSEATAVYGYTFGSGTRLTVV.

The chain carries TRBV18 and TRBJ2-5; D is ambiguous. This CDR3 is built from 18 residues. The ends were cut back, 3 bases at V and 0 bases at J, with 20 bases in the middle. Germline CDR1 reads KGHSH; CDR2 reads LQKENI. CDR3 protein: CASSPYQNSVSYQETQYF. The DNA of the CDR3 is TGTGCCAGCTCACCCTACCAAAATTCAGTATCTTACCAAGAGACCCAGTACTTC.

In the case of this clonotype: This may arise from a read error, as a much more abundant clone is one base away. The chain uses TRBV5-5 and TRBJ1-4; D is undetermined. In germline, CDR1 is SGHKS, CDR2 YYEKEE (reference sequence). The CDR3 length is 15 residues. The CDR3 bases are TGTGCCAGCAGCCGGACGGCCTCTACTAATGAAAAACTGCTTTTT. This codes for CASSRTASTNEKLLF. Full variable domain (rest looked up from reference TRBV5-5 and TRBJ1-4): DAGVTQSPTHLIKTRGQQVTLRCSPISGHKSVSWYQQVLGQGPQFIFQYYEKEERGRGNFPDRFSARQFPNYSSELNVNALLLGDSALYLCASSRTASTNEKLLFGSGTQLSVL.

The V and J genes are TRBV3-1 and TRBJ2-6, with 7 bases identical to TRBD1. This CDR3 spans 18 amino acids. Per the germline V gene, CDR1 is LGHDT and CDR2 is YNNKEL (reference sequence). The junction had 9 bases not matched to a gene; V was cut back by 4 bases and J by 0 bases. The CDR3 sequence is CASSPRLGQSSGANVLTF. In DNA form, the CDR3 reads TGTGCCAGCAGCCCTCGCTTGGGACAGAGCTCTGGGGCCAACGTCCTGACTTTC.

This clonotype was counted between two and nine times. The V and J genes are TRBV13 and TRBJ2-7; D is unresolved. V lost 4 bases and J lost 6, with 16 bases in between. This CDR3 is 14 amino acids long. CDR1 is PRHDT, CDR2 FYEKMQ, per germline (reference sequence). The CDR3 DNA reads as TGTGCCAGCAGCTCTGGACGGACCTCGTCCGAGCAGTACTTC. Protein: CASSSGRTSSEQYF.

The genes are TRBV20-1 and TRBJ2-1; TRBD2 matches at 9 bases. V shed 6 bases and J 3 bases; nucleotides not matched to a gene: 15. The CDR3 is made up of 17 amino acids. Germline assignment: CDR1 DFQATT and CDR2 SNEGSKA (reference sequence). The CDR3 reads CSAPKVLGLALYNEQFF. CDR3 bases: TGCAGTGCCCCTAAAGTTTTGGGACTAGCCCTCTACAATGAGCAGTTCTTC.

This clonotype was found a few times. This may be a read error, as it is one base from a much larger clone. The chain carries TRBV27 and TRBJ1-2, with D tentatively TRBD1 (5 bases). CDR1 is MNHEY and CDR2 is SMNVEV in the germline V gene (reference sequence). V lost 3 bases and J 4 bases, leaving 6 bases between the germline ends. The CDR3 has 12 amino acids. CDR3 region: CASSFGGYGYTF. DNA for the CDR3: TGTGCCAGCAGTTTCGGGGGCTATGGCTACACCTTC.

This clonotype was detected a few times. This chain connects TRBV5-6 to TRBJ1-2, with unresolved D. There are 14 residues in the CDR3. Looked up from germline, CDR1 is SGHDT and CDR2 is YYEEEE. Trimming took 0 bases from V and 7 from J, leaving 13 bases between them. The CDR3 bases are TGTGCCAGCAGCTTGGCGGGATACGGCCGTGGCTACACCTTC. Translated: CASSLAGYGRGYTF.

This clonotype has a handful of counts. The junction differs from germline at one of its ends, possibly a read error. The V gene is TRBV19, the J gene TRBJ2-5; D is undetermined. There are 16 residues in the CDR3. Germline V gene data show CDR1 as LNHDA and CDR2 as SQIVND (reference sequence). The CDR3 is CASSLSRSLGQEAQYF. DNA for the CDR3: TGTGCCAGTAGTCTCTCCCGGAGTTTGGGCCAAGAGGCCCAGTACTTC.

In its sample, this clonotype was seen many times. The gene calls are TRBV3-1 and TRBJ1-3; D gene unclear. The germline V and J ends were trimmed by 0 bases and 0 bases, with 9 bases remaining between them. The CDR3 extends over 16 amino acids. Germline V CDR1 and CDR2: LGHDT, YNNKEL (reference sequence). The CDR3 nucleotides are TGTGCCAGCAGCCAAGAATATGGATCCTCTGGAAACACCATATATTTT. Translated: CASSQEYGSSGNTIYF.

The chain joins TRBV2 to TRBJ2-2; TRBD1 matches 11 bases. This CDR3 is built from 13 residues. Unmatched junction bases numbered 4, after V lost 10 bases and J lost 6 bases. From germline, CDR1 is SNHLY and CDR2 FYNNEI. The CDR3 DNA is TGTGCCACTCAGGGACAGGGGGCCGGGGAGCTGTTTTTT. Its translation is CATQGQGAGELFF.

This clonotype was recorded at least ten times. The CDR3 bases are TGTGCCAGCAGCCAAGATACTCAGGGATTGGAGACCCAGTACTTC. Its translation: CASSQDTQGLETQYF. The chain couples TRBV3-1 to TRBJ2-5, with D possibly being TRBD1 (5 bases). Germline CDR1 LGHDT, CDR2 YNNKEL (reference sequence). The CDR3 has 15 residues. Deletions cut 0 bases from V and 5 bases from J, with 13 bases between.

There are many counts of this clonotype. CDR3 nucleotide sequence: TGTGCCAGCAGCTTGGGGGACAGGCTCACAGATACGCAGTATTTT. Protein: CASSLGDRLTDTQYF. The chain has TRBV7-9 and TRBJ2-3, with 8 bases matching TRBD1. CDR1 SEHNR and CDR2 FQNEAQ come from the germline V gene (reference sequence). V lost 3 bases, J lost 2 bases, and 4 bases stayed unmatched. The CDR3 is made up of 15 amino acids.

This clonotype was seen many times. The V gene is TRBV11-2, the J gene TRBJ2-4, with 9 nucleotides matching TRBD1. Per germline, CDR1 SGHAT and CDR2 FQNNGV. The CDR3 covers 18 residues. Germline trimming cut 0 bases from V and 2 bases from J; bases unmatched to any gene: 8. DNA of the CDR3: TGTGCCAGCAGCTTAGATTTCTGGGACAGGGCGTCCAAAAACATTCAGTACTTC. Translating gives CASSLDFWDRASKNIQYF. Full variable domain (rest looked up from reference TRBV11-2 and TRBJ2-4): EAGVAQSPRYKIIEKRQSVAFWCNPISGHATLYWYQQILGQGPKLLIQFQNNGVVDDSQLPKDRFSAERLKGVDSTLKIQPAKLEDSAVYLCASSLDFWDRASKNIQYFGAGTRLSVL.

This clonotype was counted ten times or more. V gene TRBV7-2 combines with J gene TRBJ2-6; D unclear. This CDR3 contains 15 residues. Trimming took off 1 base at V and 0 bases at J, with 4 bases between the two ends. Germline V CDR1 and CDR2: SGHTA, FQGNSA. CDR3 amino acids: CASSLGPSGANVLTF. CDR3 coding DNA: TGTGCCAGCAGCTTAGGACCCTCTGGGGCCAACGTCCTGACTTTC.

The sample holds many counts of this clonotype. This chain links TRBV12-3 or TRBV12-4 with TRBJ1-1, with a tentative D call TRBD1 (6 bases). The CDR3 totals 15 residues. Deletions cut 5 bases from V and 3 bases from J, with 16 bases between. The DNA for the CDR3 is TGTGCCAGCAGTCCCCTGGACAGCGGGTACACTGAAGCTTTCTTT. Its protein product is CASSPLDSGYTEAFF.

The CDR3 here is CSARSGGFQYF. The CDR3 DNA sequence: TGCAGTGCTAGGTCCGGGGGCTTCCAGTACTTC. The chain uses TRBV20-1 and TRBJ2-5; D is possibly TRBD1 or TRBD2 (6 bases each). With 3 bases removed from V and 10 bases from J, the gap between germline ends came to 12 bases. Germline V CDR1 and CDR2: DFQATT, SNEGSKA (reference sequence). This CDR3 has 11 amino acids.

The table lists this clonotype with many counts. The V call is TRBV2, the J call TRBJ2-5; D perhaps matches TRBD1 (6 bases). This CDR3 contains 15 residues. The germline V gene has CDR1 SNHLY and CDR2 FYNNEI. V was pared by 4 bases and J by 3 bases, with 15 bases between. The CDR3 DNA reads TGTGCCAGCAGTGGGGGGCAGAACCCAGAAGAGACCCAGTACTTC. Translated: CASSGGQNPEETQYF.

This clonotype was observed at least ten times. This chain uses TRBV19 with TRBJ2-1; 9 nucleotides line up with TRBD2. V lost 0 bases, J lost 4 bases, and 4 bases stayed unmatched. This CDR3 has 16 amino acids. Germline V gives CDR1 LNHDA, CDR2 SQIVND (reference sequence). CDR3 DNA: TGTGCCAGTAGTATAGATTGGAGCGGGGGGTACAATGAGCAGTTCTTC. Its translation: CASSIDWSGGYNEQFF.